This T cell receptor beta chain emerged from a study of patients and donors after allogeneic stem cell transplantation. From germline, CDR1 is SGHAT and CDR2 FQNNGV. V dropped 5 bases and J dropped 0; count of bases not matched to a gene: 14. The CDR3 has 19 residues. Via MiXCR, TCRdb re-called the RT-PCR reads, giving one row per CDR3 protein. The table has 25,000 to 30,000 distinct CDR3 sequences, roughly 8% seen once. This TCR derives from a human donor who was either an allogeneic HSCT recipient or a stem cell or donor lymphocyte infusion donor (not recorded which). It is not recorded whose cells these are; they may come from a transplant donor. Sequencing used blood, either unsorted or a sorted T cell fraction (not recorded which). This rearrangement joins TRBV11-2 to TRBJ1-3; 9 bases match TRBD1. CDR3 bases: TGTGCCAGCAGCACAGGGGGACTAAACAGGGGGCACTCTGGAAACACCATATATTTT. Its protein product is CASSTGGLNRGHSGNTIYF.